The entry that follows covers one TCR beta chain sequence. This sample was included in a study of T cells in tumors and immune-related adverse events. TCRdb keeps only in-frame clones here, not all; method: immunoSEQ multiplex PCR. Of thousands of clones listed, more than 75% are singletons. Germline-derived CDR1 and CDR2 are SGHNT and YENEEA. The CDR3 covers 17 residues. Trimming took off 1 base at V and 1 base at J, with 16 bases between the two ends. This chain joins TRBV11-3 and TRBJ1-1; D is uncertain. Specimen: skin tissue, collected from a patient treated with anti-PD-1 therapy. The TCR sequence derives from a female donor with metastatic renal cell carcinoma. The CDR3 sequence: CASSLANTGLQNTEAFF. In DNA, the CDR3 is TGTGCCAGCAGCTTAGCCAATACTGGACTCCAGAACACTGAAGCTTTCTTT.